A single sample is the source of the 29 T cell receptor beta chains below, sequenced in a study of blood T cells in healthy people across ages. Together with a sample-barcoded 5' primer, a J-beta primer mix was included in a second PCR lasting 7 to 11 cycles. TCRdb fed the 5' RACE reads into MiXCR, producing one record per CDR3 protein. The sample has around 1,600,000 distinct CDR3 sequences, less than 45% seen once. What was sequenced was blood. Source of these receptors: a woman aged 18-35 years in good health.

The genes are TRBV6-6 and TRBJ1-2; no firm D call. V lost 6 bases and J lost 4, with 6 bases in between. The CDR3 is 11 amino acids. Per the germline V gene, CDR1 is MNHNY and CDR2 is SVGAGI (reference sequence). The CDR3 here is CASRVFYGYTF. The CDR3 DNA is TGTGCCAGCAGAGTGTTCTATGGCTACACCTTC.

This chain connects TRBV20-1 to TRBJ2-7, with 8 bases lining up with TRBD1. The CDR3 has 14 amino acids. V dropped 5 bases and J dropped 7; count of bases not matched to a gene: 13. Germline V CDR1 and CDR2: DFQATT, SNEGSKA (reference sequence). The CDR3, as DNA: TGCAGTGCTTTTGACAGGGGTTCCTACAATGAGCAGTACTTC. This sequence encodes CSAFDRGSYNEQYF.

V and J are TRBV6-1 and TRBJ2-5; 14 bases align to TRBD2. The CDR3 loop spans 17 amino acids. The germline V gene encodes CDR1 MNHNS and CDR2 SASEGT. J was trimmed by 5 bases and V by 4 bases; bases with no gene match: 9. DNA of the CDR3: TGTGCCAGCAGTGGACTAGCGGGGGGGCCTTTTAGGGAGACCCAGTACTTC. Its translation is CASSGLAGGPFRETQYF.

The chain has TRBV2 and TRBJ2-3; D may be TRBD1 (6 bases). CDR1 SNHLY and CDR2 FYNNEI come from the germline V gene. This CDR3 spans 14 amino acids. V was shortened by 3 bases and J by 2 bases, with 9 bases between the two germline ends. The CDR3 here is CASSDPGDTDTQYF. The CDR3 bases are TGTGCCAGCAGTGATCCAGGGGACACAGATACGCAGTATTTT.

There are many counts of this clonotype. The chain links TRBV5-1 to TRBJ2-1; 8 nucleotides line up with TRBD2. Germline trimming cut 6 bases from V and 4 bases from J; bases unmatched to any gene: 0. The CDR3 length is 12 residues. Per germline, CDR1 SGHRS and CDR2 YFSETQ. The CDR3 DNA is TGCGCCAGCACTAGCGGGTACAATGAGCAGTTCTTC. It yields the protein CASTSGYNEQFF.

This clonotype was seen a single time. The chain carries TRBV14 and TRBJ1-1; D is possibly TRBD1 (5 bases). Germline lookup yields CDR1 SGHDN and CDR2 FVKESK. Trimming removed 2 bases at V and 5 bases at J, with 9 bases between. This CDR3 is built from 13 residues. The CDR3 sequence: CASSQLRATEAFF. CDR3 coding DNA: TGTGCCAGCAGCCAACTCAGGGCTACTGAAGCTTTCTTT.

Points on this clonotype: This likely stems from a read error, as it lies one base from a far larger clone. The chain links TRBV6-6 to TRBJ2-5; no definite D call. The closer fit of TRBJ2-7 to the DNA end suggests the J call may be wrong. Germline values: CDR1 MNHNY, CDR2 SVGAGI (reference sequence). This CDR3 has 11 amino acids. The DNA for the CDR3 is TGTGCCAGCAGTCCCGACTTCGAGCAGTACTTC. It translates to CASSPDFEQYF.

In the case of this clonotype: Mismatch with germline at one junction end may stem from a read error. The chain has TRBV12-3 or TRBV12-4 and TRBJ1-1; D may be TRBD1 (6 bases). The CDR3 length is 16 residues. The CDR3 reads CASSPHPGEWDTEAFF. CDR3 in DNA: TGTGCCAGCAGTCCCCACCCGGGGGAGTGGGACACTGAAGCCTTCTTT.

The CDR3 reads CASTFAAGADEQYF. The CDR3, as DNA: TGTGCCAGCACTTTCGCGGCGGGAGCAGACGAGCAGTACTTC. The V call is TRBV7-2, the J call TRBJ2-7; 7 nucleotides match TRBD2. This CDR3 contains 14 residues. V lost 7 bases and J lost 5; bases outside the gene matches: 11. Germline lookup yields CDR1 SGHTA and CDR2 FQGNSA.

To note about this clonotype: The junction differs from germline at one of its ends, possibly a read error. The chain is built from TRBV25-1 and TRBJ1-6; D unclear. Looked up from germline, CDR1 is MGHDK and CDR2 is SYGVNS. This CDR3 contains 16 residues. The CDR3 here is CATRGPMTGQNSPLHF. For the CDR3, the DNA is TGTGCCACCCGTGGTCCGATGACCGGGCAAAATTCACCTCTCCACTTT. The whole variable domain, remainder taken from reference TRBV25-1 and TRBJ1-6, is EADIYQTPRYLVIGTGKKITLECSQTMGHDKMYWYQQDPGMELHLIHYSYGVNSTEKGDLSSESTVSRIRTEHFPLTLESARPSHTSQYLCATRGPMTGQNSPLHFGNGTRLTVT.

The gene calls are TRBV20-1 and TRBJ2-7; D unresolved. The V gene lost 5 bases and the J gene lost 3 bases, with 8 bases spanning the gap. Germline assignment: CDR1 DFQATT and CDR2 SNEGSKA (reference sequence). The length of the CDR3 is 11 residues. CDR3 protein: CSAGKNYEQYF. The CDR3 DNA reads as TGCAGTGCTGGAAAGAACTACGAGCAGTACTTC.

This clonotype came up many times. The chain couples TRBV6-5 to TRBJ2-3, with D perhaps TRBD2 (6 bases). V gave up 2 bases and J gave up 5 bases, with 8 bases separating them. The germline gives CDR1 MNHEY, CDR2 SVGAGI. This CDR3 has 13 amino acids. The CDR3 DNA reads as TGTGCCAGCAGTTACGACGGGAGAGATACGCAGTATTTT. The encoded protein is CASSYDGRDTQYF.

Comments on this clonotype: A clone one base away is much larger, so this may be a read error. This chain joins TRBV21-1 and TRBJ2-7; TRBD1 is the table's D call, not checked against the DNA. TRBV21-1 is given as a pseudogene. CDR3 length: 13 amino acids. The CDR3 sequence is CASSKDWGYEQYF. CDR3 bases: TGTGCCAGCAGCAAAGACTGGGGGTACGAGCAGTACTTC.

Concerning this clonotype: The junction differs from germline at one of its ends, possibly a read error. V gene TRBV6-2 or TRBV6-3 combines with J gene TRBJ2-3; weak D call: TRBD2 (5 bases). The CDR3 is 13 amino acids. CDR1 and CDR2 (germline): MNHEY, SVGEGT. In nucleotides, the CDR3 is TGTGCCAGCTCACTAGAAAACACAGCTACGCAGTATTTT. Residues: CASSLENTATQYF.

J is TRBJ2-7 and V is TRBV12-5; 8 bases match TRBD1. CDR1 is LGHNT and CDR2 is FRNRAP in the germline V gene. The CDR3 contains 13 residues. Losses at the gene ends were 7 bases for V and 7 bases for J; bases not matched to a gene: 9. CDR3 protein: CASARDRYNEQYF. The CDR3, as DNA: TGTGCTAGTGCCCGGGACAGGTACAATGAGCAGTACTTC. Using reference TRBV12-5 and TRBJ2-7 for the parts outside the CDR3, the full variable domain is DARVTQTPRHKVTEMGQEVTMRCQPILGHNTVFWYRQTMMQGLELLAYFRNRAPLDDSGMPKDRFSAEMPDATLATLKIQPSEPRDSAVYFCASARDRYNEQYFGPGTRLTVT.

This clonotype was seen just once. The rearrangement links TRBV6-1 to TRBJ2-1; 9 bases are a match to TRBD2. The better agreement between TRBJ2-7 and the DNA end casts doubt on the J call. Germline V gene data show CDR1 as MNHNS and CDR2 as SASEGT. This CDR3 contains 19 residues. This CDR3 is CASSPRDAGGQGSYNEQYF. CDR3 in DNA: TGTGCCAGCAGCCCCCGAGATGCGGGAGGGCAGGGGTCCTACAATGAGCAGTACTTC.

The CDR3 here is CASSPGWGGSYNEQFF. The CDR3 DNA is TGTGCCAGCTCACCTGGATGGGGGGGCTCCTACAATGAGCAGTTCTTC. The genes are TRBV18 and TRBJ2-1; 7 positions match TRBD2. The CDR3 totals 16 residues. The V segment lost 3 bases and the J segment 0 bases; nucleotides outside the gene matches: 5. Germline CDR1 reads KGHSH; CDR2 reads LQKENI.

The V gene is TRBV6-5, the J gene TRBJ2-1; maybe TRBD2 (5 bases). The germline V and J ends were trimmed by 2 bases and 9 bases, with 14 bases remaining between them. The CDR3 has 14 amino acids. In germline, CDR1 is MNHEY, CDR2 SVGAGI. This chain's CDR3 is CASSYGLWSGEQFF. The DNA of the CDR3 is TGTGCCAGCAGTTACGGACTGTGGAGCGGTGAGCAGTTCTTC.

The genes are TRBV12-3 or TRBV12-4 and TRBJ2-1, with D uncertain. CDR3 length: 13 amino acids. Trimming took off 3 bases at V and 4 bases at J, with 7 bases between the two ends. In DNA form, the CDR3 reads TGTGCCAGCAGTTTCTACAGATACAATGAGCAGTTCTTC. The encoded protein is CASSFYRYNEQFF.

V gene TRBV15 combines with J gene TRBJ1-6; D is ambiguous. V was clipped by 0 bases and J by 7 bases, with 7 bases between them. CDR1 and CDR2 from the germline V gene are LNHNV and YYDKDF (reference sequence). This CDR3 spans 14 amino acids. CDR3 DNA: TGTGCCACCAGCAGAGATTTCGAGAATTCACCCCTCCACTTT. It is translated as CATSRDFENSPLHF. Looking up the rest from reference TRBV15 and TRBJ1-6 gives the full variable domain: DAMVIQNPRYQVTQFGKPVTLSCSQTLNHNVMYWYQQKSSQAPKLLFHYYDKDFNNEADTPDNFQSRRPNTSFCFLDIRSPGLGDTAMYLCATSRDFENSPLHFGNGTRLTVT.

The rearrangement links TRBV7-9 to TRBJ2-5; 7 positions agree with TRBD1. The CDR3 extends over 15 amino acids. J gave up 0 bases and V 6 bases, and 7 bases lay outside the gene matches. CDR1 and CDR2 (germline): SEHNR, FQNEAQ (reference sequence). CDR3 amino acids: CASSPGQEHQETQYF. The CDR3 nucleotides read TGTGCCAGCAGTCCCGGACAGGAACACCAAGAGACCCAGTACTTC.

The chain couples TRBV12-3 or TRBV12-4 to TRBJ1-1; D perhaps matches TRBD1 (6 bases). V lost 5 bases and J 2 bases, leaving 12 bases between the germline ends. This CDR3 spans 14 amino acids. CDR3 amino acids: CASSTGQKNTEAFF. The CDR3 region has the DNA TGTGCCAGCAGTACGGGACAAAAAAACACTGAAGCTTTCTTT.

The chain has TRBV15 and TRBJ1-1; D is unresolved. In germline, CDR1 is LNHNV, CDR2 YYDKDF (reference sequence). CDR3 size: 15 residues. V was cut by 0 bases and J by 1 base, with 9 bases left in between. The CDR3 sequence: CATSRDLGSNTEAFF. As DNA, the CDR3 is TGTGCCACCAGCAGAGATCTGGGATCGAACACTGAAGCTTTCTTT.

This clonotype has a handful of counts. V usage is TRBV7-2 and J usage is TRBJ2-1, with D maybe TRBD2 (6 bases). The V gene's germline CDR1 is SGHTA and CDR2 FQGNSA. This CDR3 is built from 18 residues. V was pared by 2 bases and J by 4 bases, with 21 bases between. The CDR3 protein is CASSLMLAGRKSYNEQFF. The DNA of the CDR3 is TGTGCCAGCAGCTTAATGCTCGCGGGACGGAAGAGTTACAATGAGCAGTTCTTC.

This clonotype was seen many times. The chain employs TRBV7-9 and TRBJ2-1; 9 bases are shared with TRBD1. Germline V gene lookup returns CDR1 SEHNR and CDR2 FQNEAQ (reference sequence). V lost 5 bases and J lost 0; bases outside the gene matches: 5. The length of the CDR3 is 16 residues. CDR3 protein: CASSPRQGDSYNEQFF. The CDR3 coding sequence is TGTGCCAGCAGCCCCCGACAGGGGGACTCCTACAATGAGCAGTTCTTC.

In nucleotides, the CDR3 is TGTGCCAGCAGTTTAAAGCTCGACAGCACAGATACGCAGTATTTT. Its translation is CASSLKLDSTDTQYF. The genes are TRBV27 and TRBJ2-3; D unresolved. V was pared by 2 bases and J by 0 bases, with 9 bases between. Looked up from germline, CDR1 is MNHEY and CDR2 is SMNVEV (reference sequence). This CDR3 has 15 amino acids.

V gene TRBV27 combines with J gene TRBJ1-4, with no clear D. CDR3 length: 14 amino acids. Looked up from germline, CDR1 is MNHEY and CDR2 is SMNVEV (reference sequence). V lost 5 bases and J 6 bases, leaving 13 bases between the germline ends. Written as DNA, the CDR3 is TGTGCCAGCAGTCCCACCCGGGTGCATGAAAAACTGTTTTTT. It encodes CASSPTRVHEKLFF.

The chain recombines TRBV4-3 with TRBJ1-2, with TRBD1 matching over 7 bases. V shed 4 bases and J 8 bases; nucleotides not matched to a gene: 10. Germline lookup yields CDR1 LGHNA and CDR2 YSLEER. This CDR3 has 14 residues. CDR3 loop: CASSRDATGPGYTF. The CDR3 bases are TGCGCCAGCAGCCGAGATGCGACAGGGCCCGGCTACACCTTC.

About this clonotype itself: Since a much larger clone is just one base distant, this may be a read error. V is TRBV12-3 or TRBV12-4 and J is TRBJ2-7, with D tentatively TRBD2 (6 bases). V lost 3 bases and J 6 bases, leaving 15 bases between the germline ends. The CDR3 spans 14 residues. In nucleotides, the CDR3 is TGTGCCAGCAGTTTCGCTCTTGGGAGGTCCGAGCAGTACTTC. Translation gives CASSFALGRSEQYF.